The rows below give T cell receptor beta chains drawn from one sample of a study of cytomegalovirus exposure and HLA in healthy donors. This table comes from immunoSEQ multiplex PCR, and its TCRdb copy is limited to in-frame clones, with some not included. Of around 170,000 clones listed, 81% are singletons. Sample: PBMCs. These receptors were taken from a man aged 50-60 years in good health and CMV-seronegative. Each CDR3 is given with its conserved first and last residue. The D gene is left open where the match is weak. Where a row states a size, it is once, few, many or the class of an expanded clone; other rows omit it.

>TRBJ2-4|.|TRBV5-5|TRBD1
TGTGCCAGCAGTTCCGGACAGGGGGAAAACAAAAACATTCAGTACTTC
CASSSGQGENKNIQYF
>TRBJ2-2|.|TRBV5-1|.
TGCGCCAGCAGCCCTAGAACGAACGAGCTGTTTTTT
CASSPRTNELFF
>TRBJ2-2|.|TRBV12-5|TRBD1
TGTGCTAGTGGTTTGCCCTTTCTACAGGGGACCGGGGAGCTGTTTTTT
CASGLPFLQGTGELFF
>TRBJ2-1|.|TRBV9|.
TGTGCCAGCAGCGACCCTCGAAGGGGGGGCGCTTTCAATGAGCAGTTCTTC
CASSDPRRGGAFNEQFF
>TRBJ2-7|.|TRBV5-5|TRBD1
TGTGCCAGCAGCATCGGACAGGGTAGCTACGAGCAGTACTTC
CASSIGQGSYEQYF
>TRBJ1-2|.|TRBV10-3|TRBD1
TGTGCCATCAATGGACAGGGCGGTGGCTACACCTTC
CAINGQGGGYTF
>TRBJ2-7|.|TRBV5-1|TRBD1
TGCGCCAGCGGAGTTTTGGGTCGGACAGGGGTTTACGAGCAGTACTTC
CASGVLGRTGVYEQYF
>TRBJ2-5|.|TRBV20-1|TRBD2
TGCAGTGTCGGGGGGGAGACCCAGTACTTC
CSVGGETQYF
>TRBJ2-7|.|TRBV11-2|.
TGTGCCAGCAGCTTAGGGGGCAACGAGCAGTACTTC
CASSLGGNEQYF
>TRBJ2-1|.|TRBV9|TRBD2
TGTGCCAGCAGCGACCGACTAGCGGGGGCCTACAATGAGCAGTTCTTC
CASSDRLAGAYNEQFF
>TRBJ2-5|.|TRBV7-8|TRBD2
TGTGCCAGCAGCCACCGGACTAGCGGGCAAGAGACCCAGTACTTC
CASSHRTSGQETQYF
>TRBJ2-4|.|TRBV5-5|.
TGTGCCAGCAGCTTGGTGGGGGGTTCCGCGAACATTCAGTACTTC
CASSLVGGSANIQYF
>TRBJ1-2|once|TRBV6-6|.
TGTGCCAGCAGTCCAGAGCGTGGCTACACCTTC
CASSPERGYTF
>TRBJ1-2|few|TRBV28|TRBD1
TGTGCCAGCAGTCGGGACAGCAACTATGGCTACACCTTC
CASSRDSNYGYTF
>TRBJ2-3|once|TRBV10-1|.
TGCGCCAGCAGTGACCTGGCTGGGGGCGCCCCAGATACGCAGTATTTT
CASSDLAGGAPDTQYF
>TRBJ2-7|once|TRBV6-5|.
TGTGCCAGCAGTTACTCGGCAGCGGGCAGCTCCTACGAGCAGTACTTC
CASSYSAAGSSYEQYF
>TRBJ2-3|.|TRBV7-2|.
TGTGCCAGCAGCTTAGGCGGGACGAACACAGATACGCAGTATTTT
CASSLGGTNTDTQYF
>TRBJ2-5|few|TRBV5-1|TRBD1
TGCGCCAGCAGCCTGGGAAGAGGACAGGCGCCAGGGGAGACCCAGTACTTC
CASSLGRGQAPGETQYF
>TRBJ2-2|few|TRBV18|.
TGTGCCAGCTCATCCGGAGAGCTTGGCGGGGAGCTGTTTTTT
CASSSGELGGELFF
>TRBJ1-2|.|TRBV29-1|.
TGCAGCTCTGAGGGCCTGCGGGGTGCCCGGGGTTTGGGCTACACCTTC
CSSEGLRGARGLGYTF
>TRBJ1-6|.|TRBV11-2|.
TGTGCCAGCAGCTTAGATGAGCTCCCCGATTCACCCCTCCACTTT
CASSLDELPDSPLHF
>TRBJ1-1|.|TRBV7-2|TRBD1
TGTGCCAGCAGCTTAGGGGGACAGGGATACCCCAACGAAGCTTTCTTT
CASSLGGQGYPNEAFF
>TRBJ2-7|.|TRBV27|TRBD1
TGTGCCAGCAGACCGTTAACAGGGGCCAGCTCCTACGAGCAGTACTTC
CASRPLTGASSYEQYF
>TRBJ2-2|.|TRBV27|TRBD1
TGTGCCAGCAGCCCCGGACAGGGGAACCGCGGGGAGCTGTTTTTT
CASSPGQGNRGELFF
>TRBJ1-2|.|TRBV7-9|.
TGTGCCAGCAGCTTGACGGGGGGCTACACCTTC
CASSLTGGYTF
>TRBJ2-7|.|TRBV5-4|TRBD1
TGTGCCAGCAGCCCGCCTACCGGGACAGGGGGGGACTACGAGCAGTACTTC
CASSPPTGTGGDYEQYF
>TRBJ1-5|few|TRBV7-2|.
TGTGCCAGCAGCTTAGTACAGGGAGTAGGACAGCCCCAGCATTTT
CASSLVQGVGQPQHF
>TRBJ2-3|.|TRBV30|.
TGTGCCTGGAGTTCCAGGGAACGCACAGATACGCAGTATTTT
CAWSSRERTDTQYF
>TRBJ1-3|.|TRBV19|.
TGTGCCAGTAGTACCATTGACAGTTCTGGAAACACCATATATTTT
CASSTIDSSGNTIYF
>TRBJ1-2|.|TRBV7-9|TRBD1
TGTGCCAGCAGCCACGACAGGGAGGTTTACGGCTACACCTTC
CASSHDREVYGYTF
>TRBJ2-3|once|TRBV9|.
TGTGCCAGCAGCTCAAGCACAGATACGCAGTATTTT
CASSSSTDTQYF
>TRBJ2-7|.|TRBV4-3|.
TGCGCCAGCAGCCAAGATAGAACTCCTCGCTACGAGCAGTACTTC
CASSQDRTPRYEQYF
>TRBJ1-4|.|TRBV6-1|TRBD1
TGTGCCAGCGGACAGGGGTTTGAAAAACTGTTTTTT
CASGQGFEKLFF